A selection of T cell receptor beta chains follows, all from one sample in a study of T-cell reconstitution after alpha-beta-depleted transplantation in children. TCRdb passed the PCR reads through MiXCR, listing each CDR3 protein once. Of 450,000 to 600,000 distinct CDR3 sequences listed, 10% to 15% are singletons. The sequenced sample was PBMCs, mostly from graft donor cells, obtained 360 days after TCRalphabeta/CD19-depleted stem cell transplant. These receptors originate from a male patient aged 10 to 17 who had a stem cell transplant for acute myeloid leukemia, so the T cells may come from the graft donor. CDR3s include the opening cysteine and the closing phenylalanine or tryptophan. The order of the fields is V gene, J gene, D gene, clone size, CDR3 DNA, CDR3 protein. A D gene is named only where the DNA matches it firmly. Expanded clones are given a class, and other clones once, few, many or no size at all.

>TRBV7-2|TRBJ2-1|TRBD2|.
TGTGCCAGCAGCTTAGGGGGACTAGATGAAAAGTTCTTC
CASSLGGLDEKFF
>TRBV7-7|TRBJ2-2|.|few
TGTGCTAGCAGCTCCGACCCGAACACCGGGGAGCTGTTTTTT
CASSSDPNTGELFF
>TRBV11-3|TRBJ2-7|.|.
TGTGCCAGCAGCCCCCCGGGGGCGCGGGAGCAGTACTTC
CASSPPGAREQYF
>TRBV28|TRBJ2-7|.|many
TGTGCCAGCAGCCAGGCGGACGGATGGGACTACGAGCAGTACTTC
CASSQADGWDYEQYF
>TRBV18|TRBJ2-5|.|.
TGTGCCAGCTCACCAACCCCAGAAGGGGTTGAAGAGACCCAGTACTTC
CASSPTPEGVEETQYF
>TRBV12-5|TRBJ1-2|.|.
TGTGCTAGTGGTTCCCCACATGGCTACACCTTC
CASGSPHGYTF
>TRBV20-1|TRBJ2-1|TRBD2|.
TGCAGTGCTAGAGATCAAAGGGGATGGCGGCGGGAGGGCCTGTATGAGCAGTTCTTC
CSARDQRGWRREGLYEQFF
>TRBV7-7|TRBJ2-7|.|.
TGTGCTAGCAGCTTAAGCGCGGCGGGGTCGGGCGAGCAGTACTTC
CASSLSAAGSGEQYF
>TRBV7-2|TRBJ2-7|.|many
TGTGCCAGCAGCCCCTTCCGGGACTACGAGCAGTACTTC
CASSPFRDYEQYF
>TRBV20-1|TRBJ2-7|TRBD1|many
TGCAGTGCTCGGTGGACAGGGATAAACGAGCAGTACTTC
CSARWTGINEQYF
>TRBV7-3|TRBJ2-7|TRBD2|few
TGTGCCAGCAGCTTAAGCAAGCGGGACCCTTACGAGCAGTACTTC
CASSLSKRDPYEQYF
>TRBV3-1|TRBJ2-1|.|many
TGTGCCAGCAGCCGTGTCTTGCTCAGCTCCTACAATGAGCAGTTCTTC
CASSRVLLSSYNEQFF
>TRBV7-3|TRBJ2-5|.|few
TGTGCCAGCAGCCGGCGAGCGGGAGAGACCCAGTACTTC
CASSRRAGETQYF
>TRBV29-1|TRBJ2-7|TRBD2|many
TGCAGCGTTGAAAAGGGAGGGTCCGGCGAGCAGTACTTC
CSVEKGGSGEQYF
>TRBV7-2|TRBJ2-7|TRBD2|many
TGTGCCAGCAGCCAAATGACTAGCGGGACCTACGAGCAGTACTTC
CASSQMTSGTYEQYF
>TRBV19|TRBJ2-7|TRBD2|.
TGTGCCAGTAGTACAGCGGGACTAGGGTACGAGCAGTACTTC
CASSTAGLGYEQYF
>TRBV29-1|TRBJ2-1|.|many
TGCAGCGTTGGGGACCCTAGAGGGACCGAATTCTACAATGAGCAGTTCTTC
CSVGDPRGTEFYNEQFF
>TRBV15|TRBJ2-3|TRBD2|few
TGTGCCACCCGTGGACTAGCGAAAACAGATACGCAGTATTTT
CATRGLAKTDTQYF
>TRBV24-1|TRBJ2-1|TRBD1|many
TGTGCCACCAGTGATTTTGGGACAGAAACCTACAATGAGCAGTTCTTC
CATSDFGTETYNEQFF
>TRBV21-1|TRBJ2-5|.|.
TGTGCCAGCAGCAAAGCGGGCGGCAGGCCCAAAGAGACCCAGTACTTC
CASSKAGGRPKETQYF
>TRBV27|TRBJ1-5|.|.
TGTGCCAGCAGTTTTGACCCGCTGACAGCCGGTAAGATCGATCAGCCCCAGCATTTT
CASSFDPLTAGKIDQPQHF
>TRBV20-1|TRBJ2-1|.|.
TGCAGTGCTAGACCTGGACCGTCGGATGAGCAGTTCTTC
CSARPGPSDEQFF